These 19 T cell receptor beta chains came from one sample sequenced in a study of prognosis after radiotherapy for stage I lung cancer. Using two-round multiplex PCR, the authors amplified TCR beta CDR3 from genomic DNA. The first round of PCR was done with primers that matched each TRBV and TRBJ gene. One entry per CDR3 protein, called by TCRdb with MiXCR from the multiplex PCR reads. The table includes about 26,000 distinct CDR3 sequences, roughly 30% detected once. The starting material was PBMCs, obtained before or after stereotactic body radiation therapy (not recorded which). These receptors were obtained from a donor at least 50 years old with non-small cell lung cancer.

This clonotype was recorded many times. The chain uses TRBV5-1 and TRBJ2-3; TRBD2 matches at 8 bases. The J segment lost 4 bases and the V segment lost 0 bases, leaving 7 bases of the junction unmatched. Germline values: CDR1 SGHRS, CDR2 YFSETQ. The CDR3 consists of 16 residues. The CDR3, as DNA: TGCGCCAGCAGCTTGGTCCGTGCGGGAGGCCCAGATACGCAGTATTTT. This translates into CASSLVRAGGPDTQYF.

Ten or more counts support this clonotype. The V call is TRBV20-1, the J call TRBJ1-5; D is ambiguous. Trimming removed 0 bases at V and 8 bases at J, with 17 bases between. CDR1 and CDR2 (germline): DFQATT, SNEGSKA (reference sequence). The CDR3 sequence is 15 residues long. This CDR3 reads CSARESAASREPQHF. The CDR3 nucleotides are TGCAGTGCTAGAGAATCGGCAGCCTCTAGGGAGCCCCAGCATTTT.

The CDR3: CASSEGPWYYWYEQFF. The CDR3 coding sequence is TGTGCCAGCAGTGAAGGGCCGTGGTACTATTGGTATGAGCAGTTCTTC. The chain joins TRBV2 to TRBJ2-1; D unclear. Germline CDR1 reads SNHLY; CDR2 reads FYNNEI. The CDR3 runs 16 residues. V was pared by 1 base and J by 8 bases, with 18 bases between. Looking up the rest from reference TRBV2 and TRBJ2-1 gives the full variable domain: EPEVTQTPSHQVTQMGQEVILRCVPISNHLYFYWYRQILGQKVEFLVSFYNNEISEKSEIFDDQFSVERPDGSNFTLKIRSTKLEDSAMYFCASSEGPWYYWYEQFFGPGTRLTVL.

The table lists this clonotype with many counts. The V call is TRBV11-2, the J call TRBJ2-1, with unresolved D. The CDR3 runs 12 residues. Germline CDR1 and CDR2: SGHAT and FQNNGV. V dropped 3 bases and J dropped 7 bases, with 7 bases sitting between them. The CDR3 sequence is CASSLTRNEQFF. The CDR3 nucleotides are TGTGCCAGCAGCTTGACCCGGAATGAGCAGTTCTTC.

Note on this clonotype: A single base separates this from a much larger clone, so it may be a read error. The V call is TRBV25-1, the J call TRBJ1-1; 7 bases are a match to TRBD1. The CDR3 contains 16 residues. CDR1 and CDR2 (germline): MGHDK, SYGVNS. CDR3: CASSDQRQGVNTEDFF. The CDR3 coding sequence is TGTGCCAGCAGTGACCAAAGACAGGGCGTGAACACTGAAGATTTCTTT. Filled out from reference TRBV25-1 and TRBJ1-1, the complete variable domain reads EADIYQTPRYLVIGTGKKITLECSQTMGHDKMYWYQQDPGMELHLIHYSYGVNSTEKGDLSSESTVSRIRTEHFPLTLESARPSHTSQYLCASSDQRQGVNTEDFFGQGTRLTVV.

The chain couples TRBV5-5 to TRBJ2-3; 11 bases line up with TRBD2. Losses at the gene ends were 2 bases for V and 2 bases for J; bases not matched to a gene: 10. Looked up from germline, CDR1 is SGHKS and CDR2 is YYEKEE (reference sequence). The CDR3 has 18 residues. The CDR3 sequence is CASSLREFSGGDTDTQYF. CDR3 nucleotides: TGTGCCAGCAGCTTACGGGAATTTAGCGGGGGGGACACAGATACGCAGTATTTT.

This clonotype occurred many times. The J gene is TRBJ2-3, the V gene TRBV29-1; TRBD2 aligns across 7 bases. The germline CDR1 and CDR2 sequences are SQVTM and ANQGSEA. The junction had 5 bases not matched to a gene; V was cut back by 3 bases and J by 5 bases. This CDR3 region has 13 residues. CDR3 sequence (DNA): TGCAGCGTTGAGCGGGAGAGGGAAGATACGCAGTATTTT. This sequence encodes CSVEREREDTQYF.

This clonotype was seen ten or more times. The V and J genes are TRBV10-2 and TRBJ2-7; D is uncertain. The CDR3 has 12 residues. Germline V gene data show CDR1 as WSHSY and CDR2 as SAAADI. V dropped 5 bases and J dropped 1 base, with 6 bases sitting between them. CDR3: CASSSSSYEQYF. In nucleotides, the CDR3 is TGCGCCAGCAGTTCCTCTTCCTACGAGCAGTACTTC.

This clonotype was detected ten times or more. The gene calls are TRBV10-3 and TRBJ2-7; 14 positions agree with TRBD2. The J segment lost 7 bases and the V segment lost 7 bases, leaving 9 bases of the junction unmatched. CDR3 length: 15 amino acids. Germline V lookup: CDR1 ENHRY, CDR2 SYGVKD. This chain's CDR3 is CAINRLAGGPGEQYF. The CDR3 coding sequence is TGTGCCATCAACAGACTAGCGGGAGGGCCGGGAGAGCAGTACTTC.

The V gene is TRBV6-2 or TRBV6-3, the J gene TRBJ1-1, with 8 nucleotides matching TRBD1. The ends lost 0 bases at V and 10 bases at J; junction bases unmatched: 7. CDR1 and CDR2 from the germline V gene are MNHEY and SVGEGT. The CDR3 is 14 residues long. In DNA form, the CDR3 reads TGTGCCAGCAGTTACTCAGGACAGGGTGAGTCAGCTTTCTTT. Translation gives CASSYSGQGESAFF.

The chain employs TRBV5-1 and TRBJ2-1; 9 bases line up with TRBD1. Per germline, CDR1 SGHRS and CDR2 YFSETQ. This CDR3 spans 15 amino acids. V was clipped by 4 bases and J by 3 bases; unmatched bases: 5. This CDR3 reads CASSGGTGSYNEQFF. The CDR3 DNA reads as TGCGCCAGCAGCGGGGGGACAGGGAGCTACAATGAGCAGTTCTTC.

This clonotype was counted ten times or more. V usage is TRBV30 and J usage is TRBJ1-1; no reliable D call. Trimming removed 2 bases at V and 3 bases at J, with 7 bases between. The length of the CDR3 is 12 residues. The V gene's germline CDR1 is GTSNPN and CDR2 SVGIG (reference sequence). CDR3 sequence (DNA): TGTGCCTGGAGTAGTCGGGACACTGAAGCTTTCTTT. Translating gives CAWSSRDTEAFF.

Ten or more counts support this clonotype. V usage is TRBV2 and J usage is TRBJ2-1; 10 bases match TRBD1. CDR1 SNHLY and CDR2 FYNNEI come from the germline V gene. With 6 bases clipped from V and 4 bases from J, the junction kept 3 bases outside the gene matches. The CDR3 loop spans 14 amino acids. The CDR3 loop is CASRGTGVYNEQFF. The CDR3 nucleotides are TGTGCCAGCAGAGGGACAGGGGTGTACAATGAGCAGTTCTTC.

In its sample, this clonotype was seen many times. This chain uses TRBV6-1 with TRBJ1-4; possible D gene TRBD1, 6 bases. The CDR3 runs to 16 residues. Trimming removed 0 bases at V and 6 bases at J, with 14 bases between. CDR1 MNHNS and CDR2 SASEGT come from the germline V gene. The CDR3 DNA reads TGTGCCAGCAGTGAAGCGCCAGGGGTTGGGGATGAAAAACTGTTTTTT. Amino acids: CASSEAPGVGDEKLFF.

This clonotype showed up many times. The chain carries TRBV6-2 or TRBV6-3 and TRBJ2-5; 13 bases align to TRBD2. The germline gives CDR1 MNHEY, CDR2 SVGEGT. Unmatched junction bases numbered 9, after V lost 4 bases and J lost 7 bases. The CDR3 length is 16 residues. CDR3 coding DNA: TGTGCCAGCAGTTCGGGACTAGCGGGAAATTCTGGGACCCAGTACTTC. This gives the protein CASSSGLAGNSGTQYF.

About this clonotype: Sequence at one end of the junction differs from germline and may be a read error. The rearrangement links TRBV20-1 to TRBJ2-2; the D call may be TRBD1 or TRBD2 (7 bases each). There are 14 residues in the CDR3. CDR1 is DFQATT and CDR2 is SNEGSKA in the germline V gene (reference sequence). The CDR3 coding sequence is TGCAGTGCTATACTCAGGGAGGGGGCCGGTGAGCTGTTTTTT. This translates into CSAILREGAGELFF.

This clonotype was seen at least ten times. The chain uses TRBV19 and TRBJ2-2; 10 positions match TRBD1. Looked up from germline, CDR1 is LNHDA and CDR2 is SQIVND (reference sequence). This CDR3 contains 15 residues. With 10 bases clipped from V and 5 bases from J, the junction kept 10 bases outside the gene matches. This CDR3 is CATYPGQGWTGELFF. CDR3 sequence (DNA): TGTGCCACGTACCCGGGACAGGGGTGGACCGGGGAGCTGTTTTTT.

CDR3 in DNA: TGTGCCAGCACCAAGTTAGGGCTGGAAAAACTGTTTTTT. It yields the protein CASTKLGLEKLFF. The rearrangement uses TRBV2 and TRBJ1-4; D call uncertain. The germline V and J ends were trimmed by 7 bases and 8 bases, with 14 bases remaining between them. Germline assignment: CDR1 SNHLY and CDR2 FYNNEI. The length of the CDR3 is 13 residues.

The sample holds a few counts of this clonotype. In DNA, the CDR3 is TGTGCCAGCAGCTTGGGGGCGGACAACACTGAAGCTTTCTTT. It yields the protein CASSLGADNTEAFF. The chain has TRBV5-5 and TRBJ1-1, with unresolved D. Trimming stripped 0 bases from V and 2 bases from J, with 8 bases between. Germline V gene lookup returns CDR1 SGHKS and CDR2 YYEKEE (reference sequence). The CDR3 runs 14 residues.